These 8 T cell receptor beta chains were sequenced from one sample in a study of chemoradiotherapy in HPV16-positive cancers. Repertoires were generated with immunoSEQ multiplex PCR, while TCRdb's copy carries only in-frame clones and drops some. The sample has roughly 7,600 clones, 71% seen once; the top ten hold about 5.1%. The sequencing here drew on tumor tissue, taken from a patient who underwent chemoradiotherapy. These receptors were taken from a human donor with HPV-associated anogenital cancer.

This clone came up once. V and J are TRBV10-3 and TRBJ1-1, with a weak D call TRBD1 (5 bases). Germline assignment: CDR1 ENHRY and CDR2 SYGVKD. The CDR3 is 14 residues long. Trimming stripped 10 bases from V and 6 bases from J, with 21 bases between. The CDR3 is CATRLEGMVPEAFF. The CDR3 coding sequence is TGTGCCACTCGTCTCGAGGGGATGGTCCCTGAAGCTTTCTTT.

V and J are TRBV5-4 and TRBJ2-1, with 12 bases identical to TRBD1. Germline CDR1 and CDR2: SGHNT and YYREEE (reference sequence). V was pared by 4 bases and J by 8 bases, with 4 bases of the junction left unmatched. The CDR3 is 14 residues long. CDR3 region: CASSPGTGGDEQFF. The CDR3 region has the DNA TGTGCCAGCAGCCCGGGGACAGGGGGCGATGAGCAGTTCTTC.

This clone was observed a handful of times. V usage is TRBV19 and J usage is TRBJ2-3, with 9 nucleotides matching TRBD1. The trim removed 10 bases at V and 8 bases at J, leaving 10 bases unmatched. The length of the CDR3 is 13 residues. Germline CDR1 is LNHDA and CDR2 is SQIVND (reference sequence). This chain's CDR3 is CATYERQGGTQYF. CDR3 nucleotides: TGTGCCACCTACGAACGACAGGGGGGTACGCAGTATTTT.

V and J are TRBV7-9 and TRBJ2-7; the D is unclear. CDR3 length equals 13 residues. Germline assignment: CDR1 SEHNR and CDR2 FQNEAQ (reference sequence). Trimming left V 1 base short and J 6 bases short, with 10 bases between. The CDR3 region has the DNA TGTGCCAGCAGCTTAGAAGGATTAAGCGAGCAGTACTTC. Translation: CASSLEGLSEQYF.

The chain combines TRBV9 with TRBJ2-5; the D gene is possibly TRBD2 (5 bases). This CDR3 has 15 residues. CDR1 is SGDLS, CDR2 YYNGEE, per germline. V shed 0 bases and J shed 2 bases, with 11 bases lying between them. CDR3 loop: CASSVVGDFQETQYF. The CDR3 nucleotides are TGTGCCAGCAGCGTAGTGGGAGACTTTCAAGAGACCCAGTACTTC. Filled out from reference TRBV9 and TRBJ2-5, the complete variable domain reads DSGVTQTPKHLITATGQRVTLRCSPRSGDLSVYWYQQSLDQGLQFLIQYYNGEERAKGNILERFSAQQFPDLHSELNLSSLELGDSALYFCASSVVGDFQETQYFGPGTRLLVL.

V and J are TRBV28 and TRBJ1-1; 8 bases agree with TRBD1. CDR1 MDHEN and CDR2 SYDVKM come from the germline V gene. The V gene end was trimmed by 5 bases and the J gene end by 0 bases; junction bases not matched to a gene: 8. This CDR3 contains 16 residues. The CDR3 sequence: CASSTRDRRMNTEAFF. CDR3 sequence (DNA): TGTGCCAGCAGTACACGGGACAGGAGAATGAACACTGAAGCTTTCTTT.

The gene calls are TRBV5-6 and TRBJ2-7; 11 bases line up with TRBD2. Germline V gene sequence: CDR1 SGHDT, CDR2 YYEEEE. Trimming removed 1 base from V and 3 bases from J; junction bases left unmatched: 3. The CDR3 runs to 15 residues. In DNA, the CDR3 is TGTGCCAGCAGCTTGCTCGGGACTAGCGGCTACGAGCAGTACTTC. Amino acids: CASSLLGTSGYEQYF.

The CDR3 nucleotides are TGTGCCAGCAGCTTCTCGACAGGGGGCGACTATGGCTACACCTTC. Translation gives CASSFSTGGDYGYTF. The V call is TRBV9, the J call TRBJ1-2, with TRBD1 identical over 10 bases. Germline CDR1 and CDR2: SGDLS and YYNGEE. The CDR3 spans 15 residues. The trim removed 4 bases at V and 3 bases at J, leaving 6 bases unmatched.